The 13 T cell receptor beta chains reported below all come from one sample, sequenced in a study of T cells in Graves' hyperthyroidism and ophthalmopathy. The source material, RNA transcripts, was used to amplify TCR beta CDR3 regions. Carried out on the TCR CDR3, a first-round RT-PCR used the HTBI primer set. One entry per CDR3 protein results from TCRdb running MiXCR on the multiplex PCR reads. The table includes hundreds of thousands of distinct CDR3 sequences, about 45% detected once. Sequenced material: peripheral blood or thyroid tissue (not recorded which). Receptors originate from an adult man with Graves' disease, either hyperthyroidism or ophthalmopathy (not recorded which).

This clonotype occurred many times. The V gene is TRBV7-3, the J gene TRBJ1-2; D might be TRBD1 (6 bases). Per the germline V gene, CDR1 is SGHTA and CDR2 is FQGTGA. The CDR3 is made up of 15 amino acids. V was pared by 5 bases and J by 6 bases, with 19 bases between. CDR3 sequence (DNA): TGTGCCAGCAGCAGGGGAACAGGGTCTGAGAATGGCTACACCTTC. Translating it yields CASSRGTGSENGYTF.

This clonotype was recorded a few times. The chain links TRBV19 to TRBJ1-6; D remains unclear. The CDR3 contains 17 residues. The V end was cut by 2 bases, the J end by 7 bases, with 18 bases between. Germline lookup yields CDR1 LNHDA and CDR2 SQIVND (reference sequence). CDR3 amino acids: CASSISWAAVSNSPLHF. Here the CDR3 DNA reads TGTGCCAGTAGTATATCTTGGGCGGCCGTGTCGAATTCACCCCTCCACTTT.

This clonotype was found a few times. The CDR3 protein is CASRAPRADQETQYF. The CDR3 nucleotides read TGTGCCAGCAGGGCACCCCGGGCAGACCAAGAGACCCAGTACTTC. This chain connects TRBV7-9 to TRBJ2-5; D is undetermined. Between the trimmed V and J ends, which lost 6 bases and 0 bases, there was a span of 14 bases. Germline V CDR1 and CDR2: SEHNR, FQNEAQ (reference sequence). This CDR3 has 15 amino acids. The variable domain in full, completed from reference TRBV7-9 and TRBJ2-5, reads DTGVSQNPRHKITKRGQNVTFRCDPISEHNRLYWYRQTLGQGPEFLTYFQNEAQLEKSRLLSDRFSAERPKGSFSTLEIQRTEQGDSAMYLCASRAPRADQETQYFGPGTRLLVL.

Ten or more counts support this clonotype. The chain links TRBV2 to TRBJ1-6; D is ambiguous. The CDR3 sequence is 15 residues long. The V end lost 6 bases, the J end lost 5 bases, and 14 bases lay between the germline ends. From germline, CDR1 is SNHLY and CDR2 FYNNEI. The CDR3 spells CASRTLTINNSPLHF. The CDR3 DNA follows: TGTGCCAGCAGAACGCTGACAATAAATAATTCACCCCTCCACTTT.

Comment on this clonotype: This may come from a read error, since a much larger clone is one base off. This chain joins TRBV7-9 and TRBJ1-6, with a tentative D call TRBD1 (5 bases). Trimming shortened V by 4 bases and J by 5 bases, and 9 bases separated the two germline ends. The CDR3 runs to 14 residues. In germline, CDR1 is SEHNR, CDR2 FQNEAQ (reference sequence). CDR3: CASSSETDNSPLHF. The CDR3 DNA reads as TGTGCCAGCAGCTCGGAGACAGATAATTCACCCCTCCACTTT.

The V call is TRBV3-1, the J call TRBJ1-5; maybe TRBD1 (6 bases). This CDR3 is built from 13 residues. Trimming pared 3 bases from V and 9 bases from J, leaving 12 bases between. The germline gives CDR1 LGHDT, CDR2 YNNKEL (reference sequence). This chain's CDR3 is CASSQTLQGPQHF. For the CDR3, the DNA is TGTGCCAGCAGCCAGACCCTACAGGGGCCCCAGCATTTT.

With respect to this clonotype: A much larger clone differs from this one at a single base, so this may be a read error. V is TRBV15 and J is TRBJ1-2; possible D gene TRBD1, 5 bases. CDR3 length: 12 amino acids. From germline, CDR1 is LNHNV and CDR2 YYDKDF (reference sequence). The germline V and J ends were trimmed by 1 base and 7 bases, with 7 bases remaining between them. The DNA for the CDR3 is TGTGCCACCAGCAGAGGGACAACTGGCTACACCTTC. As protein: CATSRGTTGYTF.

This clonotype was seen more than once but under ten times. The V gene is TRBV12-3 or TRBV12-4, the J gene TRBJ2-5, with 8 bases lining up with TRBD1. This CDR3 comprises 13 residues. After removal of 6 bases from V and 4 bases from J, the junction contained 4 bases not matched to a gene. CDR3 amino acids: CASSPQGAETQYF. The DNA for the CDR3 is TGTGCCAGCAGCCCTCAGGGGGCAGAGACCCAGTACTTC.

At least ten counts were recorded for this clonotype. CDR3 in amino acids: CASSLSSRNTIYF. The CDR3, as DNA: TGTGCCAGCAGCTTATCCAGTCGAAACACCATATATTTT. This rearrangement joins TRBV7-2 to TRBJ1-3; no reliable D call. This CDR3 region has 13 residues. With 2 bases removed from V and 5 bases from J, the gap between germline ends came to 7 bases. Germline loops: CDR1 SGHTA, CDR2 FQGNSA. Supplemented by reference TRBV7-2 and TRBJ1-3, the full variable domain reads GAGVSQSPSNKVTEKGKDVELRCDPISGHTALYWYRQSLGQGLEFLIYFQGNSAPDKSGLPSDRFSAERTGGSVSTLTIQRTQQEDSAVYLCASSLSSRNTIYFGEGSWLTVV.

This clonotype was seen a few times. The genes are TRBV7-8 and TRBJ2-5; unclear D gene. Trimming removed 3 bases from V and 3 bases from J, with 8 bases in between. The length of the CDR3 is 13 residues. The germline gives CDR1 SGHVS, CDR2 FQNEAQ. In DNA form, the CDR3 reads TGTGCCAGCAGCTTTTCGCAAGAAGAGACCCAGTACTTC. Translated: CASSFSQEETQYF.

The chain combines TRBV25-1 with TRBJ1-1, with D maybe TRBD1 (6 bases). V was pared by 3 bases and J by 6 bases, with 11 bases between. From germline, CDR1 is MGHDK and CDR2 SYGVNS. The length of the CDR3 is 13 residues. The CDR3, as DNA: TGTGCCAGCAGTGACAGGGGCAACGCTGAAGCTTTCTTT. Its translation: CASSDRGNAEAFF.

V usage is TRBV10-3 and J usage is TRBJ2-7; 9 positions agree with TRBD1. Germline trimming cut 10 bases from V and 8 bases from J; bases unmatched to any gene: 15. This CDR3 has 14 residues. Germline CDR1 reads ENHRY; CDR2 reads SYGVKD. CDR3: CATRGTGFGIKQYF. DNA for the CDR3: TGTGCCACCAGAGGGACAGGGTTCGGTATTAAGCAGTACTTC.

The chain couples TRBV2 to TRBJ1-3; no clear D. Deletions cut 9 bases from V and 2 bases from J, with 11 bases between. The germline V gene has CDR1 SNHLY and CDR2 FYNNEI. This CDR3 is built from 13 residues. CDR3 sequence: CASTPDPGNTIYF. The CDR3 DNA follows: TGTGCCAGTACACCGGACCCTGGAAACACCATATATTTT.